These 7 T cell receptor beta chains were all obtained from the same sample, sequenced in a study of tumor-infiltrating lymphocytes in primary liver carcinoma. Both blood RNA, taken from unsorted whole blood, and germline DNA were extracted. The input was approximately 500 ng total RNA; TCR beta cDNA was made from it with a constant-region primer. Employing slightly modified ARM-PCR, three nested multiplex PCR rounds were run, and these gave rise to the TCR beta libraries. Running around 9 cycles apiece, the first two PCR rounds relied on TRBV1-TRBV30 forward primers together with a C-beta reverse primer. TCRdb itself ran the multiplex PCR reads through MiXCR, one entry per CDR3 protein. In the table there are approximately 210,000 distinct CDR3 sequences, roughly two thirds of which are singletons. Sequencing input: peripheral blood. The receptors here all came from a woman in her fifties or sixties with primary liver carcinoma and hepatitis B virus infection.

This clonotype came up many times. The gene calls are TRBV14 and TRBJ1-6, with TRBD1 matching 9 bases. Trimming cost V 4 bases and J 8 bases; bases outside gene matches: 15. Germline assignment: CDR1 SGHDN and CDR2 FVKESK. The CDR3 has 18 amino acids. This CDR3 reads CASSPRWGQGIRDSPLHF. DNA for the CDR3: TGTGCCAGCAGCCCAAGGTGGGGACAGGGCATCCGGGATTCACCCCTCCACTTT.

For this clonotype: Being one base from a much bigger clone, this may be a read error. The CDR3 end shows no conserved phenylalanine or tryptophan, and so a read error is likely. In DNA form, the CDR3 reads TGTGCCAGCAGTACTTCCGGGACAGATGAAAAACTGTTTTAT. Translation gives CASSTSGTDEKLFY. This chain connects TRBV12-3 or TRBV12-4 to TRBJ1-4; 7 nucleotides align to TRBD1. The V segment lost 5 bases and the J segment 6 bases; nucleotides outside the gene matches: 6. CDR3 length: 14 amino acids.

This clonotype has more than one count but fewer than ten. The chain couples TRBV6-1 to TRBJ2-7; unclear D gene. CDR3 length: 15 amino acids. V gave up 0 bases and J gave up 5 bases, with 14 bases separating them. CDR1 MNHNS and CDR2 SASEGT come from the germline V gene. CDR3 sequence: CASSEALGFRHEQYF. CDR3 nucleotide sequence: TGTGCCAGCAGTGAAGCGCTTGGGTTCAGACACGAGCAGTACTTC.

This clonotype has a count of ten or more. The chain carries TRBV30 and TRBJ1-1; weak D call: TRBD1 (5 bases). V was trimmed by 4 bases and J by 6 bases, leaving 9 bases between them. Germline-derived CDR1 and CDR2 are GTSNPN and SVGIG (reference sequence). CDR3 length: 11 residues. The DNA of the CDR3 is TGTGCCTGGACCTGGGGGGCTGAAGCTTTCTTT. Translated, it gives CAWTWGAEAFF.

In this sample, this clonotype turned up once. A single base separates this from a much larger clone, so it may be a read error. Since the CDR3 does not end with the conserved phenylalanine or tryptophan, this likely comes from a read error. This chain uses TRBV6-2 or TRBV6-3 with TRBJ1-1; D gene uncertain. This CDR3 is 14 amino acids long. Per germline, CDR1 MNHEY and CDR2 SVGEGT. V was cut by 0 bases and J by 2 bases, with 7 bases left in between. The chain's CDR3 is CASSYSIKNTEAFL. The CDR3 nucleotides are TGTGCCAGCAGTTACTCGATTAAAAACACTGAAGCTTTCCTT.

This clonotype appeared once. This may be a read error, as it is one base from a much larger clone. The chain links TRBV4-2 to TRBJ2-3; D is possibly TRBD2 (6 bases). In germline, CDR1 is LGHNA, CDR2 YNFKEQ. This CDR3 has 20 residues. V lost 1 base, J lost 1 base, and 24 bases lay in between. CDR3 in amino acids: CASSQVAPHGGRSGTDTQYF. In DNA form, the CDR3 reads TGTGCCAGCAGCCAAGTAGCGCCTCACGGGGGACGGAGCGGCACAGATACGCAGTATTTT.

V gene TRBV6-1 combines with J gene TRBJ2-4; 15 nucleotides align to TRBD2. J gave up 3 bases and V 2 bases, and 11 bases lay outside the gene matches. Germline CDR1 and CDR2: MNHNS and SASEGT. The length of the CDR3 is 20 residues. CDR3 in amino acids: CASSELGLAGGPIVKNIQYF. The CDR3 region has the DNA TGTGCCAGCAGTGAACTGGGACTAGCGGGAGGTCCTATAGTCAAAAACATTCAGTACTTC.